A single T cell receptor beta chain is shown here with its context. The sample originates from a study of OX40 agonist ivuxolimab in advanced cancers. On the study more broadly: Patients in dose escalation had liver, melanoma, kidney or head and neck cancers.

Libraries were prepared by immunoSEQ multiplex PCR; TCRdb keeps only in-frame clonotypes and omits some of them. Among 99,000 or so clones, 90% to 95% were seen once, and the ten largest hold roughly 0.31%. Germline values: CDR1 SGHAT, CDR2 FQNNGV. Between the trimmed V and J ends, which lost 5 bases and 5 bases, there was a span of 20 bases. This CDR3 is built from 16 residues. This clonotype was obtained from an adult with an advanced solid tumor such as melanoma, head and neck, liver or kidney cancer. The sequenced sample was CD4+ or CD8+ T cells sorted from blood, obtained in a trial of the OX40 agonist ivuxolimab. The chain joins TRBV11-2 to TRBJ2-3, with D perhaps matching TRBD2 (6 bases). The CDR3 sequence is CASSRRARPTGDTQYF. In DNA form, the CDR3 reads TGTGCCAGCAGCCGGAGGGCCAGGCCCACAGGAGATACGCAGTATTTT.